The 26 T cell receptor beta chains in this list originate from one sample, sequenced in a study of T cells in Graves' hyperthyroidism and ophthalmopathy. TCR beta CDR3 regions were amplified from RNA transcripts. Initially, a first-round RT-PCR of the TCR CDR3 employed the HTBI primer set. TCRdb analysed the multiplex PCR reads with MiXCR anew, one entry per CDR3 protein. The repertoire holds around 400,000 distinct CDR3 sequences, with over 12% as singletons. The material sequenced was blood. These receptors were collected from a woman in her sixties with Graves' ophthalmopathy.

This chain connects TRBV30 to TRBJ1-5, with D perhaps matching TRBD1 (6 bases). The CDR3 extends over 16 amino acids. Trimming cost V 3 bases and J 5 bases, with 20 bases left between them. The germline CDR1 and CDR2 sequences are GTSNPN and SVGIG (reference sequence). CDR3 amino acids: CAWRARGGVGYQPQHF. CDR3 coding DNA: TGTGCCTGGAGGGCCAGGGGTGGGGTGGGCTATCAGCCCCAGCATTTT.

This clonotype came up many times. This chain links TRBV28 with TRBJ1-3, with unresolved D. This CDR3 region has 15 residues. Germline CDR1 reads MDHEN; CDR2 reads SYDVKM. The V end was cut by 5 bases, the J end by 2 bases, with 13 bases between. As DNA, the CDR3 is TGTGCCAGCAGTCCACGGGCGCCTACTGGAAACACCATATATTTT. Residues: CASSPRAPTGNTIYF.

The CDR3 loop reads CASSWDSNYEQYF. The CDR3 nucleotides are TGTGCCAGCAGTTGGGACTCCAACTACGAGCAGTACTTC. The chain recombines TRBV27 with TRBJ2-7; TRBD2 is a possible D gene (6 bases). Trimming took 4 bases from V and 3 from J, leaving 10 bases between them. The length of the CDR3 is 13 residues. Germline V gene lookup returns CDR1 MNHEY and CDR2 SMNVEV (reference sequence).

This clonotype was seen ten or more times. The genes are TRBV12-3 or TRBV12-4 and TRBJ1-5, with D possibly being TRBD1 (6 bases). V was cut by 5 bases and J by 0 bases, with 11 bases left in between. The CDR3 length is 15 residues. The CDR3 sequence: CASSKQGFSNQPQHF. In DNA, the CDR3 is TGTGCCAGCAGTAAACAGGGTTTTAGCAATCAGCCCCAGCATTTT.

This clonotype was recorded many times. The rearrangement uses TRBV20-1 and TRBJ2-3, with TRBD2 identical over 9 bases. The length of the CDR3 is 15 residues. Germline-derived CDR1 and CDR2 are DFQATT and SNEGSKA (reference sequence). J was trimmed by 4 bases and V by 1 base; bases with no gene match: 6. The CDR3 DNA reads as TGCAGTGCTAGAGGGGGAGCGGGAGGCGCAGATACGCAGTATTTT. It is translated as CSARGGAGGADTQYF.

This clonotype appeared many times. The genes are TRBV20-1 and TRBJ2-3; TRBD2 matches at 10 bases. The CDR3 covers 16 residues. Germline V gene sequence: CDR1 DFQATT, CDR2 SNEGSKA (reference sequence). V shed 5 bases, J shed 3 bases, and the junction held 11 bases outside the gene matches. The CDR3 sequence is CSASFGSGRGTDTQYF. CDR3 DNA sequence: TGCAGTGCTTCGTTTGGAAGCGGGAGGGGAACAGATACGCAGTATTTT.

This clonotype showed up many times. J is TRBJ2-7 and V is TRBV28; unclear D gene. From germline, CDR1 is MDHEN and CDR2 SYDVKM. The CDR3 is made up of 13 amino acids. With 3 bases removed from V and 0 bases from J, the gap between germline ends came to 6 bases. The CDR3 spells CASSFVNSYEQYF. CDR3 DNA: TGTGCCAGCAGTTTCGTCAACTCCTACGAGCAGTACTTC.

With respect to this clonotype: The junction departs from the called germline gene at one end, perhaps through a read error. This chain uses TRBV29-1 with TRBJ2-1; possibly TRBD1 or TRBD2 for D (5 bases each). The CDR3 is 8 amino acids. Germline CDR1 is SQVTM and CDR2 is ANQGSEA. CDR3 loop: CSVEGRLF. DNA of the CDR3: TGCAGCGTTGAGGGACGTCTCTTC.

This clonotype occurred many times. This rearrangement joins TRBV20-1 to TRBJ2-7, with unresolved D. Trimming stripped 2 bases from V and 5 bases from J, with 10 bases between. Looked up from germline, CDR1 is DFQATT and CDR2 is SNEGSKA (reference sequence). This CDR3 region has 12 residues. CDR3 protein: CSARRQADEQYF. DNA for the CDR3: TGCAGTGCTAGAAGGCAGGCAGACGAGCAGTACTTC.

This clonotype appeared a few times. The V and J genes are TRBV7-3 and TRBJ2-2, with TRBD1 as a possible D gene (5 bases). Germline loops: CDR1 SGHTA, CDR2 FQGTGA. This CDR3 comprises 16 residues. Trimming took 1 base from V and 0 from J, leaving 9 bases between them. In DNA form, the CDR3 reads TGTGCCAGCAGCTTAAATCAGGGCCCGAACACCGGGGAGCTGTTTTTT. Its translation is CASSLNQGPNTGELFF.

This clonotype showed up many times. The V gene is TRBV28, the J gene TRBJ2-7; 10 nucleotides agree with TRBD1. V lost 5 bases to trimming and J lost 5 bases; unmatched junction nucleotides: 6. Germline CDR1 and CDR2: MDHEN and SYDVKM. This CDR3 is 14 amino acids long. CDR3 amino acids: CASSRQGARNEQYF. CDR3 coding DNA: TGTGCCAGCAGTCGACAGGGGGCGAGGAACGAGCAGTACTTC.

This clonotype was detected many times. DNA of the CDR3: TGTGCCTGGAGTCCAAGGGAAGATGAGCAGTTCTTC. It encodes CAWSPREDEQFF. The rearrangement links TRBV30 to TRBJ2-1; unclear D gene. Germline V lookup: CDR1 GTSNPN, CDR2 SVGIG (reference sequence). The length of the CDR3 is 12 residues. The V end was cut by 2 bases, the J end by 8 bases, with 10 bases between.

The sample holds many counts of this clonotype. V usage is TRBV5-5 and J usage is TRBJ2-2, with 7 bases fitting TRBD2. This CDR3 spans 15 amino acids. The germline V gene has CDR1 SGHKS and CDR2 YYEKEE (reference sequence). The V segment lost 0 bases and the J segment 4 bases; nucleotides outside the gene matches: 3. The CDR3 DNA follows: TGTGCCAGCAGCTTGGTAGCGGGCCCCACCGGGGAGCTGTTTTTT. Amino acids: CASSLVAGPTGELFF.

There are many counts of this clonotype. The V call is TRBV18, the J call TRBJ1-4, with 7 bases fitting TRBD1. The CDR3 is 14 residues long. Germline-derived CDR1 and CDR2 are KGHSH and LQKENI. The V and J ends lost 4 bases and 5 bases, in that order; junction bases with no gene match: 4. The DNA of the CDR3 is TGTGCCAGCTCACTGACAGGGCTGAATGAAAAACTGTTTTTT. It is translated as CASSLTGLNEKLFF.

This clonotype came up many times. In DNA form, the CDR3 reads TGCGCCAGCAGCCAGGCCTACTTGGACACTGAAGCTTTCTTT. Its protein is CASSQAYLDTEAFF. The chain employs TRBV5-1 and TRBJ1-1; no clear D gene. V was shortened by 4 bases and J by 3 bases, with 13 bases between the two germline ends. This CDR3 is 14 amino acids long. CDR1 SGHRS and CDR2 YFSETQ come from the germline V gene.

In this sample, this clonotype turned up many times. The chain couples TRBV28 to TRBJ1-1, with D possibly matching TRBD1 (6 bases). The germline V and J ends were trimmed by 6 bases and 3 bases, with 14 bases remaining between them. The CDR3 contains 14 residues. Germline V gene lookup returns CDR1 MDHEN and CDR2 SYDVKM. DNA of the CDR3: TGTGCCAGCAGCCGGACGGGGGCTGACACTGAAGCTTTCTTT. This encodes CASSRTGADTEAFF. The variable domain in full, completed from reference TRBV28 and TRBJ1-1, reads DVKVTQSSRYLVKRTGEKVFLECVQDMDHENMFWYRQDPGLGLRLIYFSYDVKMKEKGDIPEGYSVSREKKERFSLILESASTNQTSMYLCASSRTGADTEAFFGQGTRLTVV.

This clonotype was seen many times. The rearrangement links TRBV18 to TRBJ2-3; 8 bases are a match to TRBD1. CDR1 is KGHSH, CDR2 LQKENI, per germline. This CDR3 contains 16 residues. Losses at the gene ends were 3 bases for V and 2 bases for J; bases not matched to a gene: 7. CDR3 protein: CASSPARQGTTDTQYF. CDR3 bases: TGTGCCAGCTCACCGGCCCGACAGGGGACCACAGATACGCAGTATTTT. Full variable domain (outside the CDR3, taken from reference TRBV18 and TRBJ2-3): NAGVMQNPRHLVRRRGQEARLRCSPMKGHSHVYWYRQLPEEGLKFMVYLQKENIIDESGMPKERFSAEFPKEGPSILRIQQVVRGDSAAYFCASSPARQGTTDTQYFGPGTRLTVL.

Ten or more counts support this clonotype. The chain joins TRBV20-1 to TRBJ2-1, with a tentative D call TRBD2 (5 bases). The CDR3 has 14 amino acids. The germline gives CDR1 DFQATT, CDR2 SNEGSKA (reference sequence). The V and J ends lost 3 bases and 0 bases respectively, with 9 bases between them. In nucleotides, the CDR3 is TGCAGTGCTAGTTTAGGGAGCTCCTACAATGAGCAGTTCTTC. It codes for CSASLGSSYNEQFF.

There are many counts of this clonotype. This chain links TRBV7-3 with TRBJ2-3; possible D gene TRBD2, 5 bases. With 5 bases removed from V and 0 bases from J, the gap between germline ends came to 12 bases. Germline CDR1 and CDR2: SGHTA and FQGTGA. The CDR3 has 15 amino acids. This CDR3 is CASSPSGHSTDTQYF. The DNA for the CDR3 is TGTGCCAGCAGCCCAAGCGGTCACAGCACAGATACGCAGTATTTT. Together with reference TRBV7-3 and TRBJ2-3, the CDR3 gives the full variable domain: GAGVSQTPSNKVTEKGKYVELRCDPISGHTALYWYRQSLGQGPEFLIYFQGTGAADDSGLPNDRFFAVRPEGSVSTLKIQRTERGDSAVYLCASSPSGHSTDTQYFGPGTRLTVL.

This chain uses TRBV5-1 with TRBJ2-7, with a weak D call TRBD2 (6 bases). The CDR3 extends over 16 amino acids. Between the trimmed V and J ends, which lost 2 bases and 0 bases, there was a span of 15 bases. The germline CDR1 and CDR2 sequences are SGHRS and YFSETQ. The CDR3 region is CASSFPGGRSSYEQYF. CDR3 in DNA: TGCGCCAGCAGCTTCCCCGGGGGAAGGTCCTCCTACGAGCAGTACTTC.

This clonotype was found many times. The J gene is TRBJ2-3, the V gene TRBV20-1, with TRBD1 matching over 7 bases. The CDR3 loop spans 13 amino acids. CDR1 and CDR2 from the germline V gene are DFQATT and SNEGSKA (reference sequence). V gave up 6 bases and J gave up 4 bases; unmatched junction bases: 7. The CDR3 DNA follows: TGCAGTGCAAGACGGCAGGGGGCAGATACGCAGTATTTT. Translation gives CSARRQGADTQYF.

In its sample, this clonotype was seen many times. The chain combines TRBV7-2 with TRBJ2-5; D uncertain. V lost 5 bases to trimming and J lost 7 bases, with 17 bases between them. The CDR3 totals 14 residues. Germline assignment: CDR1 SGHTA and CDR2 FQGNSA. DNA of the CDR3: TGTGCCAGCAGCATCGGACCAGGAAGGTGGACCCAGTACTTC. Its translation: CASSIGPGRWTQYF. The entire variable domain, with the rest obtained from reference TRBV7-2 and TRBJ2-5, is as follows: GAGVSQSPSNKVTEKGKDVELRCDPISGHTALYWYRQSLGQGLEFLIYFQGNSAPDKSGLPSDRFSAERTGGSVSTLTIQRTQQEDSAVYLCASSIGPGRWTQYFGPGTRLLVL.

In this sample, this clonotype turned up many times. The chain joins TRBV28 to TRBJ1-4; no reliable D call. The V end lost 5 bases, the J end lost 0 bases, and 4 bases lay between the germline ends. The CDR3 is 13 residues long. CDR1 and CDR2 from the germline V gene are MDHEN and SYDVKM. The CDR3 DNA sequence: TGTGCCAGCAGTCGGTCAACTAATGAAAAACTGTTTTTT. Its translation: CASSRSTNEKLFF.

This clonotype was found many times. The rearrangement joins TRBV6-2 or TRBV6-3 to TRBJ2-1; 7 bases agree with TRBD2. CDR1 and CDR2 from the germline V gene are MNHEY and SVGEGT. V shed 8 bases and J 7 bases; nucleotides not matched to a gene: 14. The CDR3 is made up of 15 amino acids. The CDR3 DNA sequence: TGTGCCAGCGTTAGAACGGGGGGATTAATAAATGAGCAGTTCTTC. It specifies CASVRTGGLINEQFF.

This clonotype was seen at least ten times. V is TRBV2 and J is TRBJ1-5; 7 positions match TRBD1. Per the germline V gene, CDR1 is SNHLY and CDR2 is FYNNEI. The trim removed 7 bases at V and 6 bases at J, leaving 6 bases unmatched. The CDR3 is 13 residues long. CDR3 loop: CASNPTGTQPQHF. For the CDR3, the DNA is TGTGCCAGCAACCCGACAGGGACTCAGCCCCAGCATTTT.

A few counts support this clonotype. This sequence joins TRBV20-1 and TRBJ2-7, with 10 bases that match TRBD1. There are 11 residues in the CDR3. Germline loops: CDR1 DFQATT, CDR2 SNEGSKA (reference sequence). Trimming at V came to 6 bases and at J to 5 bases, leaving 1 base not matched to a gene. CDR3 in DNA: TGCAGTGCGGACAGGGGGAACGAGCAGTACTTC. Amino acids: CSADRGNEQYF.